The rows below give T cell receptor beta chains drawn from one sample of a study of blood T cell repertoires in COVID-19. The repertoire was sequenced with immunoSEQ multiplex PCR; TCRdb's copy has only in-frame clones and lacks some. This repertoire shows approximately 230,000 clones, around nine tenths found once; its top ten account for 1.5% to 2%. What was sequenced was PBMCs or T cells enriched from blood (not recorded which). These receptors all come from a woman aged 18 to 35 who had recovered from COVID-19. CDR3s include the opening cysteine and the closing phenylalanine or tryptophan. Each record gives: D gene, clone size, V gene, J gene, CDR3 length, CDR3 protein, CDR3 DNA. D genes are given only for firm matches. Size is stated for part of the rows, as once, few or many counts, or as a class when the clone is expanded.

.	.	TRBV12-3/TRBV12-4	TRBJ2-7	12	CASRSFLEQQYF	TGTGCCAGCAGATCTTTTCTAGAGCAGCAGTACTTC
.	.	TRBV15	TRBJ1-2	14	CATSRGEVNYGYTF	TGTGCCACCAGCAGAGGGGAGGTTAACTATGGCTACACCTTC
.	.	TRBV10-3	TRBJ2-3	10	CAAAGDTQYF	TGTGCCGCCGCGGGGGATACGCAGTATTTT
.	.	TRBV3-1/TRBV3-2	TRBJ2-1	13	CASSQGGYPEQFF	TGTGCCAGCAGCCAAGGGGGCTACCCGGAGCAGTTCTTC
.	.	TRBV18	TRBJ1-4	17	CASSPLGGPATNEKLFF	TGTGCCAGCTCACCACTGGGGGGGCCTGCAACTAATGAAAAACTGTTTTTT
.	.	TRBV28	TRBJ2-5	13	CASRSGSQETQYF	TGTGCCAGCAGATCGGGTTCCCAAGAGACCCAGTACTTC
.	.	TRBV21-1	TRBJ1-1	16	CASSSRIGGGASEAFF	TGTGCCAGCAGCTCCCGCATCGGAGGGGGCGCCTCAGAAGCTTTCTTT
.	.	TRBV3-1/TRBV3-2	TRBJ1-5	14	CASSQVGGNQPQHF	TGTGCCAGCAGCCAAGTTGGAGGCAATCAGCCCCAGCATTTT
.	.	TRBV12-2	TRBJ1-1	15	CARKTGLLMNTEAFF	TGTGCAAGAAAAACGGGGTTGCTAATGAACACTGAAGCTTTCTTT
.	.	TRBV19	TRBJ1-1	9	CASGRGAFF	TGTGCCAGTGGAAGGGGGGCTTTCTTT
.	.	TRBV6-1	TRBJ2-3	17	CASSELGGPLATDTQYF	TGTGCCAGCAGTGAACTCGGGGGGCCTCTCGCCACAGATACGCAGTATTTT
.	.	TRBV18	TRBJ1-1	15	CASSPRTEPNTEAFF	TGTGCCAGCTCACCCAGGACAGAACCAAACACTGAAGCTTTCTTT
.	.	TRBV18	TRBJ1-1	15	CASSPGVGRNTEAFF	TGTGCCAGCTCACCAGGGGTGGGGAGGAACACTGAAGCTTTCTTT
.	.	TRBV2	TRBJ1-2	15	CARPREGVDHYGYTF	TGTGCCAGACCCCGCGAGGGGGTAGACCATTATGGCTACACCTTC
.	.	TRBV7-3	TRBJ2-7	15	CASSLKKDCPYEQYF	TGTGCCAGCAGCTTAAAGAAAGACTGCCCCTACGAGCAGTACTTC
TRBD2	.	TRBV7-6	TRBJ2-3	19	CASSLVFWPSGGASDTQYF	TGTGCCAGCAGCTTAGTGTTTTGGCCTAGCGGGGGGGCCTCAGATACGCAGTATTTT
.	.	TRBV10-3	TRBJ1-4	14	CAISEAGGGGKLFF	TGTGCCATCAGTGAGGCAGGAGGGGGGGGAAAACTGTTTTTT
.	.	TRBV7-9	TRBJ2-2	15	CASSALQGKAGELFF	TGTGCCAGCAGCGCCCTACAGGGAAAAGCCGGGGAGCTGTTTTTT
TRBD1	.	TRBV28	TRBJ1-6	17	CVSSSRDRSSYNSPLHF	TGTGTCAGCAGTTCTCGGGACAGGAGCTCCTATAATTCACCCCTCCACTTT
.	.	TRBV2	TRBJ2-1	11	CASSVSNEQFF	TGTGCCAGCAGTGTGTCGAATGAGCAGTTCTTC
.	.	TRBV6-1	TRBJ1-2	15	CASSELWQRLYGYTF	TGTGCCAGCAGTGAGCTCTGGCAGAGACTCTATGGCTACACCTTC
.	once	TRBV4-1	TRBJ1-1	15	CASSPHPAGPTEAFF	TGCGCCAGCAGCCCGCACCCGGCGGGGCCCACTGAAGCTTTCTTT
.	.	TRBV19	TRBJ1-2	18	CASTKTGSVDRINYGYTF	TGTGCCAGTACCAAAACGGGTAGTGTGGACAGAATTAACTATGGCTACACCTTC
.	.	TRBV5-1	TRBJ2-1	14	CASSLARDYNEQFF	TGCGCCAGCAGCTTGGCCCGCGATTACAATGAGCAGTTCTTC
TRBD1	.	TRBV27	TRBJ1-2	16	CASSSSGTGVHYGYTF	TGTGCCAGCAGTTCGTCCGGGACAGGGGTCCACTATGGCTACACCTTC
TRBD2	.	TRBV7-2	TRBJ2-1	19	CASSLVGTSLSTSYNEQFF	TGTGCCAGCAGCTTAGTGGGGACTAGCCTATCTACCTCCTACAATGAGCAGTTCTTC
.	.	TRBV11-2	TRBJ2-7	17	CASSLGRSSRATYEQYF	TGTGCCAGCAGCTTAGGGCGCTCGAGCAGGGCCACCTACGAGCAGTACTTC
.	.	TRBV9	TRBJ1-6	15	CASSPLAGVESPLHF	TGTGCCAGCAGCCCCCTTGCGGGGGTGGAATCACCCCTCCACTTT
TRBD1	.	TRBV7-9	TRBJ1-1	15	CASSSHRGMNTEAFF	TGTGCCAGCAGTTCTCACAGGGGAATGAACACTGAAGCTTTCTTT
TRBD1	.	TRBV7-8	TRBJ2-5	15	CASRDGQASGKTQYF	TGTGCCAGCAGAGATGGACAGGCCAGTGGGAAGACCCAGTACTTC
TRBD1	.	TRBV4-1	TRBJ1-6	17	CASSQPIRGPRGSPLHF	TGCGCCAGCAGCCAACCTATCAGGGGGCCTCGGGGTTCACCCCTCCACTTT
.	.	TRBV5-1	TRBJ1-1	15	CASSLAGQEGGEAFF	TGCGCCAGCAGCTTGGCCGGGCAGGAGGGCGGTGAAGCTTTCTTT
TRBD1	.	TRBV18	TRBJ2-1	16	CASSLSGTASLTAQFF	TGTGCCAGCTCTCTATCGGGGACAGCAAGCCTTACCGCGCAGTTCTTC
.	.	TRBV2	TRBJ1-4	13	CASSGLGGEKLFF	TGTGCCAGCAGTGGCCTAGGGGGAGAAAAACTGTTTTTT
TRBD2	.	TRBV28	TRBJ2-5	15	CASSSGLAGVETQYF	TGTGCCAGCAGCTCGGGACTAGCGGGAGTAGAGACCCAGTACTTC
.	.	TRBV11-3	TRBJ1-2	14	CASSLAQEVYGYTF	TGTGCCAGCAGCTTAGCTCAGGAGGTCTATGGCTACACCTTC
TRBD2	.	TRBV7-2	TRBJ2-2	16	CASSLGLAAGTGELFF	TGTGCCAGCAGCTTAGGACTAGCGGCGGGCACCGGGGAGCTGTTTTTT
.	.	TRBV25-1	TRBJ2-7	14	CASSEYDSSYEQYF	TGTGCCAGCAGTGAATACGACTCATCCTACGAGCAGTACTTC
TRBD2	.	TRBV18	TRBJ2-7	15	CASSDQAGAPYEQYF	TGTGCCAGCTCAGACCAAGCGGGGGCCCCCTACGAGCAGTACTTC
.	.	TRBV15	TRBJ1-4	13	CATSAKPNEKLFF	TGTGCCACCAGCGCGAAGCCGAATGAAAAACTGTTTTTT
TRBD2	.	TRBV28	TRBJ2-1	17	CASRGLAGGSSYNEQFF	TGTGCCAGCAGGGGGTTAGCGGGAGGGAGCTCCTACAATGAGCAGTTCTTC
.	.	TRBV7-2	TRBJ1-1	15	CASTLRGSLNTEAFF	TGTGCCAGCACCCTTAGGGGCAGCCTGAACACTGAAGCTTTCTTT
TRBD1	.	TRBV11-2	TRBJ1-2	17	CASSLGQGAWTSYGYTF	TGTGCCAGCAGCTTAGGGCAGGGGGCTTGGACCAGCTATGGCTACACCTTC
.	.	TRBV5-1	TRBJ2-1	15	CASSLVGLNYNEQFF	TGCGCCAGCAGCTTGGTGGGACTCAATTACAATGAGCAGTTCTTC
.	.	TRBV28	TRBJ2-1	14	CASSLYGGRNEQFF	TGTGCCAGCAGTTTATATGGGGGCCGGAATGAGCAGTTCTTC
TRBD2	few	TRBV6-2/TRBV6-3	TRBJ2-5	16	CASSKGLATLQETQYF	TGTGCCAGCAGTAAAGGACTAGCAACGCTACAAGAGACCCAGTACTTC
TRBD1	many	TRBV5-6	TRBJ2-7	12	CASSSQGHEQYF	TGTGCCAGCAGCTCACAGGGGCACGAGCAGTACTTC
.	.	TRBV12-1	TRBJ1-2	20	CASSFSGQGANPPSLTGYTF	TGTGCCAGCAGCTTTTCAGGACAGGGGGCCAACCCCCCCAGTCTGACCGGCTACACCTTC
.	once	TRBV7-9	TRBJ2-5	14	CASSSRDYQETQYF	TGTGCCAGCAGCTCCCGGGACTACCAAGAGACCCAGTACTTC